This T cell receptor (beta chain) was recorded in a study of OX40 agonist ivuxolimab in advanced cancers. Overall study: Partial responses occurred in Three dose-escalation patients, one with hepatocellular carcinoma and two with cutaneous melanoma.

Between the trimmed V and J ends, which lost 10 bases and 2 bases, there was a span of 18 bases. This CDR3 is built from 14 residues. The V gene's germline CDR1 is MNHNS and CDR2 SASEGT. The data were produced by immunoSEQ multiplex PCR, yet TCRdb's version contains in-frame clones alone and is incomplete. Seen here are some 86,000 clones, around nine tenths observed once, and the top ten hold about 1.3%. This rearrangement joins TRBV6-1 to TRBJ2-7, with a tentative D call TRBD1 (6 bases). The sequences come from CD4+ or CD8+ T cells sorted from blood, collected in a trial of the OX40 agonist ivuxolimab. The clonotype comes from an adult with an advanced solid tumor such as melanoma, head and neck, liver or kidney cancer. CDR3 region: CATRPDRITYEQYF. In DNA form, the CDR3 reads TGTGCCACCAGACCTGACAGGATAACCTACGAGCAGTACTTC.